Given below is one TCR beta chain in context. No antigen is known for it. It was with 60 Vbeta and 13 Jbeta primers that the PCR ran. Clones were sequenced by immunoSEQ multiplex PCR, and TCRdb holds only the in-frame ones, with some missing. The sample holds about 140,000 clones; around 82% are singletons and the top ten take 2% to 3%. The CDR3 extends over 14 amino acids. Between the trimmed V and J ends, which lost 0 bases and 8 bases, there was a span of 13 bases. The V gene's germline CDR1 is MNHEY and CDR2 SMNVEV (reference sequence). This sample is part of a study of cytomegalovirus exposure and HLA in healthy donors. Study-level results: In a later analysis, most CMV-associated TCR beta chains appeared HLA-restricted.

Sequencing input: PBMCs. J is TRBJ1-2 and V is TRBV27; D is undetermined. This receptor was identified in a man between 50 and 59 years old in good health and CMV-seronegative. CDR3 coding DNA: TGTGCCAGCAGTTTATCGATATCAGGCTTGGGCTACACCTTC. Translation: CASSLSISGLGYTF.